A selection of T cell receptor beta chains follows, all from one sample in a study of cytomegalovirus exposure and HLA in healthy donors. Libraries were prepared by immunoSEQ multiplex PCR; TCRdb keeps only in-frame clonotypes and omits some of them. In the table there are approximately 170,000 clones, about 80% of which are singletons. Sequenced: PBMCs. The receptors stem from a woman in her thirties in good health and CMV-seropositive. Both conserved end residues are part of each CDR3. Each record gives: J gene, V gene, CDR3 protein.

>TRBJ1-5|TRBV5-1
CASSPKAGNQPQHF
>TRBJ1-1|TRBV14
CASSQDPQGRAEAFF
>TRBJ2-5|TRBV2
CASSVQTSGQETQYF
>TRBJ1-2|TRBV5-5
CASSLEGGYIYGYTF
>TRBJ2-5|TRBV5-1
CASSVNRGQEWDF
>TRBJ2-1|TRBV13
CASSPGTGASSYNEQFF
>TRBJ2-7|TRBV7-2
CASSLGGGGGEQYF
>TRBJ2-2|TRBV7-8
CASSLGSSGRGTGELFF
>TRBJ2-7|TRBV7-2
CASSPGPQGYEQYF
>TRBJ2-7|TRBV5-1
CASSFISYEQYF
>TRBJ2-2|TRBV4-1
CASRKPGQGFTGELFF
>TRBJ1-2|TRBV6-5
CASSPAGYYGYTF
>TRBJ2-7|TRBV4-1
CASSQSNTYEQYF
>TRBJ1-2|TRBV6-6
CASRHVGQNYGYTF
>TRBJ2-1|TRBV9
CASSVVAGADNEQFF
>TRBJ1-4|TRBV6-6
CASSGQGALNEKLFF
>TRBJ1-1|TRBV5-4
CASSSTQLGTEAFF
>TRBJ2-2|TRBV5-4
CASSLARGAGELFF
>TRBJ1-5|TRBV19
CASSSIPGQGYSNQPQHF
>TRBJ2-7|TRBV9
CASSVERDSYEQYF
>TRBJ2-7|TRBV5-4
CASSSPDRAGEQYF
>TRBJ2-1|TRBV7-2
CASSQYTREEQFF
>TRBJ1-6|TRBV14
CASSLDKTNSPLHF
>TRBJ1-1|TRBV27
CASSPDWMNTEAFF
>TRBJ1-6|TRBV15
CATVGDRDNSPLHF
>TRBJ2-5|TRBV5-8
CASRAGTSGGIKETQYF
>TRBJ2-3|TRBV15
CATSSTATDTQYF
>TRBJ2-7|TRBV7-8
CASSFGTGNLYF
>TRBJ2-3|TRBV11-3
CASSTQRLAGRTDTQYF
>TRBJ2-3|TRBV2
CASSLGLAADTQYF
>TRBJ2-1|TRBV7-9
CASSTRDYSNEQFF